The 17 T cell receptor beta chains in this list originate from one sample, sequenced in a study of T cell responses to AZD1222 COVID-19 vaccine. Only in-frame clones appear in the TCRdb table, and some are missing; sequencing was by immunoSEQ multiplex PCR. Of 90,000 to 120,000 clones listed, just over 90% were seen once; the top ten hold 6.2%. The input for sequencing was peripheral blood, taken 28 days after the second AZD1222 dose. These receptor sequences come from an adult who received the AZD1222 COVID-19 vaccine.

The chain links TRBV4-2 to TRBJ2-2; D is unclear. The germline gives CDR1 LGHNA, CDR2 YNFKEQ. The CDR3 has 13 amino acids. V gave up 1 base and J gave up 3 bases, with 3 bases separating them. In nucleotides, the CDR3 is TGTGCCAGCAGCCAAGGACACACCGGGGAGCTGTTTTTT. This codes for CASSQGHTGELFF.

The chain is built from TRBV7-2 and TRBJ1-1; no definite D call. Germline CDR1 is SGHTA and CDR2 is FQGNSA. V shed 1 base and J shed 7 bases, with 7 bases lying between them. CDR3 length: 12 amino acids. CDR3 region: CASSLVGVEAFF. The CDR3 region has the DNA TGTGCCAGCAGCTTAGTGGGAGTTGAAGCTTTCTTT.

The chain carries TRBV9 and TRBJ1-6; D remains ambiguous. This CDR3 contains 15 residues. Germline lookup yields CDR1 SGDLS and CDR2 YYNGEE. V shed 4 bases and J shed 6 bases, with 14 bases lying between them. The CDR3 protein is CASSLQPGGNSPLHF. CDR3 DNA sequence: TGTGCCAGCAGCTTACAGCCTGGCGGTAATTCACCCCTCCACTTT. The whole variable domain, filled in from reference TRBV9 and TRBJ1-6, reads DSGVTQTPKHLITATGQRVTLRCSPRSGDLSVYWYQQSLDQGLQFLIQYYNGEERAKGNILERFSAQQFPDLHSELNLSSLELGDSALYFCASSLQPGGNSPLHFGNGTRLTVT.

The J gene is TRBJ1-6, the V gene TRBV5-6; the D gene is possibly TRBD1 (6 bases). The CDR3 runs 13 residues. V was pared by 4 bases and J by 6 bases, with 8 bases between. Germline CDR1 and CDR2: SGHDT and YYEEEE. The CDR3 loop is CASSVQGNSPLHF. For the CDR3, the DNA is TGTGCCAGCAGCGTACAGGGTAATTCACCCCTCCACTTT. Full variable domain (outside the CDR3, taken from reference TRBV5-6 and TRBJ1-6): DAGVTQSPTHLIKTRGQQVTLRCSPKSGHDTVSWYQQALGQGPQFIFQYYEEEERQRGNFPDRFSGHQFPNYSSELNVNALLLGDSALYLCASSVQGNSPLHFGNGTRLTVT.

The rearrangement joins TRBV6-5 to TRBJ1-4; 8 positions match TRBD1. There are 14 residues in the CDR3. Germline lookup yields CDR1 MNHEY and CDR2 SVGAGI. V trimming: 4 bases; J trimming: 7 bases; junction bases outside the gene matches: 5. The DNA of the CDR3 is TGTGCCAGCAGTTTCAACAGGGGGAGTGAAAAACTGTTTTTT. Its translation is CASSFNRGSEKLFF.

This chain joins TRBV6-2 or TRBV6-3 and TRBJ2-6; tentatively, D is TRBD1 (5 bases). The V gene's germline CDR1 is MNHEY and CDR2 SVGEGT. The V and J ends lost 5 bases and 0 bases respectively, with 14 bases between them. The CDR3 spans 17 residues. CDR3 nucleotide sequence: TGTGCCAGCAGTGCACAGGTTCTAACCTCTGGGGCCAACGTCCTGACTTTC. Translation: CASSAQVLTSGANVLTF.

CDR3 bases: TGTGCCAGCAGGGGGGGGACAGCTGAAGCTTTCTTT. Translated, it gives CASRGGTAEAFF. The rearrangement links TRBV6-4 to TRBJ1-1; 7 bases agree with TRBD1. Germline values: CDR1 MRHNA, CDR2 SNTAGT. V trimming: 6 bases; J trimming: 6 bases; junction bases outside the gene matches: 4. CDR3 length: 12 residues.

V and J are TRBV5-5 and TRBJ1-2; the D is unclear. The V gene's germline CDR1 is SGHKS and CDR2 YYEKEE (reference sequence). The CDR3 has 13 residues. Deletions cut 0 bases from V and 7 bases from J, with 10 bases between. CDR3 amino acids: CASSLVGAGGYTF. The CDR3 DNA follows: TGTGCCAGCAGCTTGGTGGGTGCCGGTGGCTACACCTTC. The full variable domain, completed using reference TRBV5-5 and TRBJ1-2, is DAGVTQSPTHLIKTRGQQVTLRCSPISGHKSVSWYQQVLGQGPQFIFQYYEKEERGRGNFPDRFSARQFPNYSSELNVNALLLGDSALYLCASSLVGAGGYTFGSGTRLTVV.

This rearrangement joins TRBV14 to TRBJ1-1; unclear D gene. Trimming removed 6 bases from V and 4 bases from J, with 9 bases in between. Germline V gives CDR1 SGHDN, CDR2 FVKESK. The CDR3 is 12 amino acids. The CDR3 DNA sequence: TGTGCCAGCAGAGGGAGCGGCACTGAAGCTTTCTTT. Translation gives CASRGSGTEAFF.

The chain links TRBV5-4 to TRBJ2-1; 7 bases align to TRBD1. The CDR3 extends over 15 amino acids. V shed 4 bases and J 3 bases; nucleotides not matched to a gene: 7. Germline CDR1 is SGHNT and CDR2 is YYREEE (reference sequence). For the CDR3, the DNA is TGTGCCAGCAGCACCAGGACAGGACACTACAATGAGCAGTTCTTC. Its translation is CASSTRTGHYNEQFF.

J is TRBJ2-7 and V is TRBV30, with TRBD1 matching 7 bases. This CDR3 spans 13 amino acids. The V segment lost 6 bases and the J segment 2 bases; nucleotides outside the gene matches: 7. The germline gives CDR1 GTSNPN, CDR2 SVGIG (reference sequence). The CDR3 coding sequence is TGTGCCTGTTGGACAGGAATGGCCTACGAGCAGTACTTC. Translated: CACWTGMAYEQYF.

This clone came up once. J is TRBJ1-2 and V is TRBV7-2, with 7 bases aligning to TRBD1. CDR1 SGHTA and CDR2 FQGNSA come from the germline V gene. The CDR3 sequence is 15 residues long. V was pared by 5 bases and J by 4 bases, with 10 bases of the junction left unmatched. The CDR3 here is CASSPDRTSSYGYTF. CDR3 in DNA: TGTGCCAGCAGCCCGGACAGGACATCTAGCTATGGCTACACCTTC.

This chain uses TRBV7-2 with TRBJ2-1, with TRBD1 matching over 8 bases. The germline CDR1 and CDR2 sequences are SGHTA and FQGNSA. The CDR3 loop spans 14 amino acids. V dropped 4 bases and J dropped 5; count of bases not matched to a gene: 4. Here the CDR3 DNA reads TGTGCCAGCAGCTGGACAGGGCCCCACAATGAGCAGTTCTTC. Translated, it gives CASSWTGPHNEQFF.

As DNA, the CDR3 is TGTGCCAGCACCCGGACTAGCGACTACAATGAGCAGTTCTTC. Encoded protein: CASTRTSDYNEQFF. The chain links TRBV9 to TRBJ2-1, with 9 bases that match TRBD2. Trimming cost V 6 bases and J 3 bases; bases outside gene matches: 4. The germline V gene encodes CDR1 SGDLS and CDR2 YYNGEE. There are 14 residues in the CDR3. Combining the CDR3 with reference TRBV9 and TRBJ2-1 gives the whole variable domain DSGVTQTPKHLITATGQRVTLRCSPRSGDLSVYWYQQSLDQGLQFLIQYYNGEERAKGNILERFSAQQFPDLHSELNLSSLELGDSALYFCASTRTSDYNEQFFGPGTRLTVL.

This clone was counted a single time. The chain links TRBV11-3 to TRBJ2-1, with D possibly TRBD2 on 6 matching bases. This CDR3 region has 16 residues. Trimming removed 5 bases from V and 1 base from J, with 15 bases in between. In germline, CDR1 is SGHNT, CDR2 YENEEA. The CDR3 coding sequence is TGTGCCAGCAGCCTTAGCGGTAGCGTTTCCTACAATGAGCAGTTCTTC. Its protein is CASSLSGSVSYNEQFF.

The chain joins TRBV11-3 to TRBJ2-7, with 7 bases identical to TRBD2. Germline assignment: CDR1 SGHNT and CDR2 YENEEA. This CDR3 is built from 14 residues. The junction had 10 bases not matched to a gene; V was cut back by 6 bases and J by 5 bases. The CDR3 region is CASSSGEAGNEQYF. CDR3 bases: TGTGCCAGCAGTTCTGGGGAAGCGGGGAACGAGCAGTACTTC.

The gene calls are TRBV6-4 and TRBJ2-1; D might be TRBD1 (5 bases). Between the trimmed V and J ends, which lost 3 bases and 3 bases, there was a span of 12 bases. Germline CDR1 and CDR2: MRHNA and SNTAGT. The CDR3 extends over 15 amino acids. The CDR3 loop is CASSETTENYNEQFF. The CDR3 nucleotides are TGTGCCAGCAGTGAGACGACAGAGAACTACAATGAGCAGTTCTTC.